What follows is one T cell receptor beta chain and its context. Authors' analysis steps: From reference gene primer amplification, estimates of nucleated cell counts were derived. TCRdb's table, derived via immunoSEQ multiplex PCR, lists solely in-frame clones and lacks some. V and J calls and clone size are as listed in that table; D and trimming were resolved from the DNA. The sample lists 210,000 or so clones; 88% were seen once. This sample stems from a study of blood T cell repertoires in COVID-19. The trim removed 7 bases at V and 4 bases at J, leaving 10 bases unmatched. The V gene's germline CDR1 is MDHEN and CDR2 SYDVKM. The CDR3 has 17 amino acids.

Sequenced material: peripheral blood. This rearrangement joins TRBV28 to TRBJ2-2; 12 bases line up with TRBD2. This receptor was obtained from a woman aged 55-69 years with acute or convalescent COVID-19. The CDR3, as DNA: TGTGCCAGCACCTCTCCCGCTAGCGGGAGGGCCACCGGGGAGCTGTTTTTT. This codes for CASTSPASGRATGELFF.